The entry below describes one T cell receptor beta chain. TCRdb passed the RT-PCR reads through MiXCR, listing each CDR3 protein once. The data contain approximately 160,000 distinct CDR3 sequences, approximately 24% of them singletons. The data originate from a study of patients and donors after allogeneic stem cell transplantation. The CDR3 covers 17 residues. V shed 0 bases and J 0 bases; nucleotides not matched to a gene: 8. CDR1 DFQATT and CDR2 SNEGSKA come from the germline V gene (reference sequence). V usage is TRBV20-1 and J usage is TRBJ2-3, with 8 positions matching TRBD2. The specimen was blood, either unsorted or a sorted T cell fraction (not recorded which). The receptor was derived from a human donor who was either an allogeneic HSCT recipient or a stem cell or donor lymphocyte infusion donor (not recorded which). It is not recorded whose cells these are; they may come from a transplant donor. CDR3 nucleotides: TGCAGTGCTAGAGATCGGATAGCGGGGACTAGCACAGATACGCAGTATTTT. Its translation: CSARDRIAGTSTDTQYF.